The 15 T cell receptor beta chains in this list originate from one sample, sequenced in a study of shared clonotypes between healthy human individuals (dated by TCRdb to the early 2020s). The method behind the library was the immunoSEQ multiplex PCR assay. Here the immuneACCESS table is served through TCRdb, limited to in-frame sequences with V and J called. Missing clones are a known gap in these copies; in checked studies unresolved V genes cover under half, and the rest lacks a known reason. Within this sample are 850,000 to 1,200,000 clones, with about 80% of them counted one time only. Jointly, the top ten make up 1.2% to 1.5% of the sample. Sequenced: memory CD4+ T cells sorted from blood. The cell subset or site label of this sample denotes: CD45RA-negative fraction. The source is a man aged 18 to 30 in good health.

The V gene is TRBV28, the J gene TRBJ2-1, with 9 nucleotides matching TRBD2. The V gene end was trimmed by 6 bases and the J gene end by 8 bases; junction bases not matched to a gene: 11. CDR1 and CDR2 (germline): MDHEN, SYDVKM. The CDR3 consists of 15 residues. CDR3 sequence: CASRPSGARRHEQFF. The CDR3 DNA follows: TGTGCCAGCAGACCTAGCGGGGCCCGGAGGCATGAGCAGTTCTTC.

On this clone: This may be a read error, as it is one base from a much larger clone. The J gene is TRBJ1-1, the V gene TRBV5-1; unclear D gene. The V gene's germline CDR1 is SGHRS and CDR2 YFSETQ. V lost 0 bases and J lost 1, with 4 bases in between. CDR3 length equals 13 residues. CDR3 in amino acids: CASSLEWNTEAFF. CDR3 DNA sequence: TGCGCCAGCAGCTTGGAGTGGAACACTGAAGCTTTCTTT.

The chain links TRBV5-6 to TRBJ2-1, with TRBD2 matching 8 bases. Germline CDR1 and CDR2: SGHDT and YYEEEE. After removal of 3 bases from V and 9 bases from J, the junction contained 5 bases not matched to a gene. The CDR3 sequence is 13 residues long. The CDR3 DNA is TGTGCCAGCAGCTCAAGCGGGAGACGTGAGCAGTTCTTC. It is translated as CASSSSGRREQFF.

The chain combines TRBV19 with TRBJ2-7, with a tentative D call TRBD1 (6 bases). CDR1 and CDR2 (germline): LNHDA, SQIVND (reference sequence). This CDR3 comprises 14 residues. The ends were cut back, 1 base at V and 2 bases at J, with 9 bases in the middle. This CDR3 reads CASSIGTVPYEQYF. For the CDR3, the DNA is TGTGCCAGTAGTATAGGGACAGTCCCCTACGAGCAGTACTTC.

The chain has TRBV6-5 and TRBJ1-2, with 9 bases fitting TRBD1. Per germline, CDR1 MNHEY and CDR2 SVGAGI. With V trimmed by 5 bases and J by 6 bases, 7 bases remained unmatched. The CDR3 is 14 residues long. The CDR3 loop reads CASSPGTGSHGYTF. CDR3 sequence (DNA): TGTGCCAGCAGTCCCGGGACAGGGTCTCATGGCTACACCTTC.

This chain connects TRBV18 to TRBJ2-7; D unresolved. The CDR3 extends over 14 amino acids. The germline gives CDR1 KGHSH, CDR2 LQKENI. V gave up 2 bases and J gave up 5 bases, with 13 bases separating them. CDR3 sequence reads: CASSPNPGLNEQYF. The CDR3 nucleotides read TGTGCCAGCTCACCAAACCCAGGTCTCAACGAGCAGTACTTC.

This chain joins TRBV15 and TRBJ1-1; weak D call: TRBD1 (5 bases). This CDR3 comprises 16 residues. Germline CDR1 LNHNV, CDR2 YYDKDF (reference sequence). Trimming cost V 4 bases and J 1 base, with 16 bases left between them. CDR3 coding DNA: TGTGCCACCAGCACAATCGCGCCCAGGGCGAACACTGAAGCTTTCTTT. Translated: CATSTIAPRANTEAFF.

The rearrangement uses TRBV5-1 and TRBJ1-4; D is perhaps TRBD1 (6 bases). The CDR3 has 13 amino acids. Per the germline V gene, CDR1 is SGHRS and CDR2 is YFSETQ. The V end was cut by 5 bases, the J end by 6 bases, with 11 bases between. The CDR3 region is CASRDRDHEKLFF. The CDR3 nucleotides read TGCGCCAGCAGGGACAGAGACCATGAAAAACTGTTTTTT.

The sample holds many counts of this clone. The rearrangement uses TRBV10-3 and TRBJ1-1; weak D call: TRBD1 (6 bases). The CDR3 is made up of 13 amino acids. The V gene lost 11 bases and the J gene lost 1 base, with 14 bases spanning the gap. The germline CDR1 and CDR2 sequences are ENHRY and SYGVKD. The CDR3 DNA sequence: TGTGCCGCCCAATGGGACAAGAACACTGAAGCTTTCTTT. It translates to CAAQWDKNTEAFF.

The V gene is TRBV29-1, the J gene TRBJ2-5, with 10 nucleotides matching TRBD1. The last part of the DNA fits TRBJ2-7 better; the J call may be wrong. The CDR3 contains 15 residues. CDR1 is SQVTM, CDR2 ANQGSEA, per germline. The CDR3 sequence: CSVEEGQGRQYEQYF. DNA for the CDR3: TGCAGCGTTGAAGAGGGACAGGGGCGTCAGTACGAGCAGTACTTC.

The chain couples TRBV5-1 to TRBJ1-2, with 10 bases aligning to TRBD1. Germline V lookup: CDR1 SGHRS, CDR2 YFSETQ. The length of the CDR3 is 15 residues. The V gene end was trimmed by 0 bases and the J gene end by 8 bases; junction bases not matched to a gene: 7. The CDR3 sequence: CASSLAGQGYDGYTF. The CDR3 DNA reads as TGCGCCAGCAGCTTGGCGGGACAGGGGTATGACGGCTACACCTTC.

The chain uses TRBV5-6 and TRBJ2-7; 8 bases align to TRBD1. The germline CDR1 and CDR2 sequences are SGHDT and YYEEEE. Germline trimming cut 4 bases from V and 1 base from J; bases unmatched to any gene: 7. There are 15 residues in the CDR3. CDR3 protein: CASSHTGGLSYEQYF. The CDR3, as DNA: TGTGCCAGCAGCCACACAGGGGGTCTATCCTACGAGCAGTACTTC.

The CDR3 here is CASRQGGYTF. The CDR3 coding sequence is TGTGCCAGCAGGCAGGGTGGCTACACCTTC. V and J are TRBV6-5 and TRBJ1-2; D perhaps matches TRBD1 (5 bases). Germline CDR1 MNHEY, CDR2 SVGAGI. The CDR3 totals 10 residues. Deletions cut 6 bases from V and 7 bases from J, with 6 bases between.

V and J are TRBV2 and TRBJ1-2, with D unclear. V lost 4 bases and J lost 2, with 11 bases in between. The CDR3 runs to 14 residues. CDR1 and CDR2 (germline): SNHLY, FYNNEI. The CDR3 is CASSGSHLNYGYTF. CDR3 sequence (DNA): TGTGCCAGCAGTGGGTCGCATCTCAACTATGGCTACACCTTC.

The chain joins TRBV30 to TRBJ1-3, with a tentative D call TRBD1 (6 bases). Germline loops: CDR1 GTSNPN, CDR2 SVGIG (reference sequence). Trimming shortened V by 5 bases and J by 0 bases, and 14 bases separated the two germline ends. The CDR3 runs 15 residues. CDR3 in DNA: TGTGCCTGGGGGGGGCGGAGTAACTCTGGAAACACCATATATTTT. As protein: CAWGGRSNSGNTIYF.